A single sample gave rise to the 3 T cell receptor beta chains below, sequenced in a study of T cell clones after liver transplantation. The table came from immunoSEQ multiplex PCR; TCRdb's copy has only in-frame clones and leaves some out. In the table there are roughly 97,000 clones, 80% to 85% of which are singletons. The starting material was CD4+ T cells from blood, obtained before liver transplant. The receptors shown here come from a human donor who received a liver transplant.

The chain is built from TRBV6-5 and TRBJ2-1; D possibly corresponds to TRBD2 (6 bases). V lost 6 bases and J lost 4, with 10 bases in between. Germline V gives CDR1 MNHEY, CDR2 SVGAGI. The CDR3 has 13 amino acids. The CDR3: CASSGTPYNEQFF. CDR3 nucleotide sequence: TGTGCCAGCAGCGGGACTCCTTACAATGAGCAGTTCTTC.

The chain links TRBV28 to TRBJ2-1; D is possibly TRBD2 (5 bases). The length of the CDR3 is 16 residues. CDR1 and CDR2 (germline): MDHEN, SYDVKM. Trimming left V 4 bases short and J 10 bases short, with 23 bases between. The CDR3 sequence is CASSSPRNPRGYEQFF. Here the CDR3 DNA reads TGTGCCAGCAGTTCCCCCCGGAACCCCCGAGGGTACGAGCAGTTCTTC.

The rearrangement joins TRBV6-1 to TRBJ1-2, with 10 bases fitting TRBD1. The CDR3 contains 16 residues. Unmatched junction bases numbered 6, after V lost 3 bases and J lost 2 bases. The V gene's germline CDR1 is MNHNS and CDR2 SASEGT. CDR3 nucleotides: TGTGCCAGCAGTGACCGGGACAGGGGACGGAACTATGGCTACACCTTC. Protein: CASSDRDRGRNYGYTF.